Listed below are T cell receptor beta chains from one sample, sequenced in a study of cytotoxic CD8 clonotypes in ibrutinib-treated CLL. Profiling relied on immunoSEQ multiplex PCR, and the TCRdb table lists in-frame clones only, not all of them. In the table there are approximately 340,000 clones, over 60% of which are singletons. Sequencing was performed on PBMCs, taken after 36 months of ibrutinib treatment. These receptors were collected from a human donor with chronic lymphocytic leukemia. CDR3s include the opening cysteine and the closing phenylalanine or tryptophan. D genes are given only for firm matches. The size entry is marked missing in some rows and otherwise reads once, few, many or a size class.

d_gene | j_gene | v_gene | abundance | CDR3nt | CDR3aa
NA | TRBJ2-3 | TRBV9 | NA | TGTGCCAGCAGCCTTAGCGGCGGGTCTAGCACAGATACGCAGTATTTT | CASSLSGGSSTDTQYF
NA | TRBJ2-5 | TRBV11-2 | NA | TGTGCCAGCAGCTTATTTGCGGGTGAGACCCAGTACTTC | CASSLFAGETQYF
NA | TRBJ2-3 | TRBV11-3 | few | TGTGCCAGCAGACGTAGCGGAAGCACAGATACGCAGTATTTT | CASRRSGSTDTQYF
NA | TRBJ1-2 | TRBV4-1 | NA | TGCGCCAGCAGCCTATATTTCCCGGGGGCTAACTATGGCTACACCTTC | CASSLYFPGANYGYTF
NA | TRBJ2-1 | TRBV12-5 | NA | TGTGCTAGTGGTTTGGTGGTCTGGGGGCCGTGGAATGAGCAGTTCTTC | CASGLVVWGPWNEQFF
NA | TRBJ2-5 | TRBV15 | few | TGTGCCACCAGCAGACTTCTCGCGGTTGGAGAGACCCAGTACTTC | CATSRLLAVGETQYF
NA | TRBJ2-7 | TRBV4-1 | NA | TGCGCCAGCAGCCAAGAGGGCTATGGACAGACCTACGAGCAGTACTTC | CASSQEGYGQTYEQYF
NA | TRBJ2-7 | TRBV7-2 | NA | TGTGCCAGCAGCTTAGATCAAAGCTCCTACGAGCAGTACTTC | CASSLDQSSYEQYF
TRBD2 | TRBJ2-3 | TRBV7-2 | once | TGTGCCAGCAGCTTAGACGGGGGGGCAACAGATACGCAGTATTTT | CASSLDGGATDTQYF
TRBD1 | TRBJ2-5 | TRBV28 | few | TGTGCCAGCAGTTGGACAGGGCAAGAGACCCAGTACTTC | CASSWTGQETQYF
TRBD2 | TRBJ2-5 | TRBV5-6 | NA | TGTGCCAGCAGCCCTGGCTGGGCTAGCGGCCAAGAGACCCAGTACTTC | CASSPGWASGQETQYF
NA | TRBJ2-1 | TRBV7-8 | NA | TGTGCCAGCAGCCCACAGGGTGAGGAGCAGTTCTTC | CASSPQGEEQFF
NA | TRBJ2-7 | TRBV14 | NA | TGTGCCAGCAGCCAAGATGGGGGGGAGCAGTACTTC | CASSQDGGEQYF
NA | TRBJ2-5 | TRBV28 | NA | TGTGCCACCCGACAGCCGTACCAAGAGACCCAGTACTTC | CATRQPYQETQYF
NA | TRBJ2-7 | TRBV15 | NA | TGTGCCACCAGCTATAGCTTAACTTCCTACGAGCAGTACTTC | CATSYSLTSYEQYF
NA | TRBJ1-1 | TRBV6-1 | NA | TGTGCCAGCAGTGAAAGGGGGGGCACTGAAGCTTTCTTT | CASSERGGTEAFF
TRBD1 | TRBJ2-7 | TRBV25-1 | NA | TGTGCCAGCAGCCGAACAGGGGGCGCATCCTACGAGCAGTACTTC | CASSRTGGASYEQYF